The 25 T cell receptor beta chains listed next were all sequenced from one sample in a study of cytomegalovirus exposure and HLA in healthy donors. The PCR was carried out with 60 Vbeta primers and 13 Jbeta primers. Clones were read by immunoSEQ multiplex PCR, and TCRdb kept only the in-frame ones, dropping some. Its table records around 53,000 clones. The sample was PBMCs. The receptors were gathered from a man between 18 and 35 years old in good health and CMV-seropositive.

The chain is built from TRBV28 and TRBJ2-6, with D maybe TRBD2 (6 bases). The CDR3 consists of 19 residues. Germline V CDR1 and CDR2: MDHEN, SYDVKM. V dropped 5 bases and J dropped 0 bases, with 20 bases sitting between them. The CDR3 nucleotides are TGTGCCAGCAGTGGGCCCTATCCGGGACTCTCCTCTGGGGCCAACGTCCTGACTTTC. This gives the protein CASSGPYPGLSSGANVLTF. The entire variable domain, with the rest obtained from reference TRBV28 and TRBJ2-6, is as follows: DVKVTQSSRYLVKRTGEKVFLECVQDMDHENMFWYRQDPGLGLRLIYFSYDVKMKEKGDIPEGYSVSREKKERFSLILESASTNQTSMYLCASSGPYPGLSSGANVLTFGAGSRLTVL.

The chain employs TRBV7-9 and TRBJ2-5; 8 bases are a match to TRBD2. Trimming cost V 1 base and J 4 bases; bases outside gene matches: 5. The CDR3 has 15 residues. Germline V CDR1 and CDR2: SEHNR, FQNEAQ (reference sequence). The CDR3 DNA sequence: TGTGCCAGCAGCTTAGTTGGACTAGCAGGAGAGACCCAGTACTTC. This codes for CASSLVGLAGETQYF.

This chain links TRBV19 with TRBJ2-5, with 15 bases matching TRBD2. The J segment lost 3 bases and the V segment lost 2 bases, leaving 7 bases of the junction unmatched. The CDR3 has 18 residues. Germline V gene data show CDR1 as LNHDA and CDR2 as SQIVND (reference sequence). Written as DNA, the CDR3 is TGTGCCAGTAGTATAAATGGACTAGCGGGAGGGCAGGAAGAGACCCAGTACTTC. Its translation: CASSINGLAGGQEETQYF.

This chain connects TRBV10-2 to TRBJ2-7; 8 nucleotides align to TRBD2. CDR3 length: 16 amino acids. V was pared by 2 bases and J by 4 bases, with 10 bases of the junction left unmatched. In germline, CDR1 is WSHSY, CDR2 SAAADI. CDR3 DNA: TGCGCCAGCAGTGAGGAGGCAAGCGGGAGTCGGTACGAGCAGTACTTC. Its protein product is CASSEEASGSRYEQYF.

The V gene is TRBV28, the J gene TRBJ2-7; 10 nucleotides match TRBD1. Germline CDR1 is MDHEN and CDR2 is SYDVKM. CDR3 size: 15 residues. V trimming: 4 bases; J trimming: 1 base; junction bases outside the gene matches: 4. Here the CDR3 reads CASSSGQGGSYEQYF. The CDR3 coding sequence is TGTGCCAGCAGTTCCGGACAGGGGGGGTCCTACGAGCAGTACTTC.

The chain uses TRBV30 and TRBJ1-5; the D gene is possibly TRBD1 (6 bases). Germline V gives CDR1 GTSNPN, CDR2 SVGIG (reference sequence). Trimming took 3 bases from V and 5 from J, leaving 17 bases between them. The CDR3 extends over 15 amino acids. The CDR3 nucleotides read TGTGCCTGGAGCCCCCTGGGGGCCGGGGATCAGCCCCAGCATTTT. Protein: CAWSPLGAGDQPQHF.

This rearrangement joins TRBV9 to TRBJ1-1; a possible D gene is TRBD1 (5 bases). The germline CDR1 and CDR2 sequences are SGDLS and YYNGEE. This CDR3 has 13 residues. The V and J ends lost 0 bases and 3 bases respectively, with 6 bases between them. CDR3 in DNA: TGTGCCAGCAGCGTAGCGGGGGACACTGAAGCTTTCTTT. This gives the protein CASSVAGDTEAFF.

V usage is TRBV11-2 and J usage is TRBJ2-5; possible D gene TRBD2, 5 bases. The J call may be mistaken, given a closer DNA end match to TRBJ2-7. The CDR3 covers 14 residues. CDR1 is SGHAT, CDR2 FQNNGV, per germline. The CDR3 DNA follows: TGTGCCAGCAGCCCAAGCGGATTAATTTACGAGCAGTACTTC. This gives the protein CASSPSGLIYEQYF.

This chain connects TRBV5-4 to TRBJ1-1, with D possibly matching TRBD1 (5 bases). The germline V gene has CDR1 SGHNT and CDR2 YYREEE (reference sequence). This CDR3 spans 15 amino acids. Trimming removed 1 base from V and 5 bases from J, with 15 bases in between. CDR3 in amino acids: CASSLYGGARTEAFF. The CDR3 DNA follows: TGTGCCAGCAGCTTGTACGGGGGAGCGCGTACTGAAGCTTTCTTT.

This chain joins TRBV5-4 and TRBJ2-6; D unclear. This CDR3 has 15 residues. CDR1 and CDR2 (germline): SGHNT, YYREEE (reference sequence). V was cut by 0 bases and J by 4 bases, with 8 bases left in between. The CDR3, as DNA: TGTGCCAGCAGCTTGGTCGGTTCCGGGGCCAACGTCCTGACTTTC. It translates to CASSLVGSGANVLTF. Variable domain in full (rest from reference TRBV5-4 and TRBJ2-6): ETGVTQSPTHLIKTRGQQVTLRCSSQSGHNTVSWYQQALGQGPQFIFQYYREEENGRGNFPPRFSGLQFPNYSSELNVNALELDDSALYLCASSLVGSGANVLTFGAGSRLTVL.

V is TRBV11-2 and J is TRBJ2-5, with D possibly matching TRBD2 (5 bases). The CDR3 contains 14 residues. Trimming removed 3 bases at V and 2 bases at J, with 10 bases between. Germline lookup yields CDR1 SGHAT and CDR2 FQNNGV. CDR3: CASSLAGSQETQYF. CDR3 nucleotides: TGTGCCAGCAGCTTGGCGGGCAGTCAAGAGACCCAGTACTTC.

The chain recombines TRBV4-2 with TRBJ2-6, with D perhaps TRBD2 (6 bases). The V end lost 0 bases, the J end lost 1 base, and 7 bases lay between the germline ends. The CDR3 has 16 amino acids. The germline V gene encodes CDR1 LGHNA and CDR2 YNFKEQ. CDR3 loop: CASSQEEGSGANVLTF. The CDR3 region has the DNA TGTGCCAGCAGCCAAGAGGAGGGGTCTGGGGCCAACGTCCTGACTTTC.

The chain uses TRBV6-1 and TRBJ2-7; 9 bases map to TRBD2. This CDR3 comprises 15 residues. CDR1 is MNHNS and CDR2 is SASEGT in the germline V gene. V trimming: 2 bases; J trimming: 4 bases; junction bases outside the gene matches: 6. The CDR3 bases are TGTGCCAGCAGTGAAATCGCGGGAGGGTATTACGAGCAGTACTTC. Protein sequence: CASSEIAGGYYEQYF.

The rearrangement uses TRBV7-3 and TRBJ2-5, with D perhaps TRBD1 (5 bases). V gave up 3 bases and J gave up 5 bases, with 7 bases separating them. The CDR3 length is 12 residues. Germline values: CDR1 SGHTA, CDR2 FQGTGA. The CDR3 protein is CASSFRAETQYF. In nucleotides, the CDR3 is TGTGCCAGCAGCTTCAGGGCGGAGACCCAGTACTTC.

The chain links TRBV19 to TRBJ2-5; no firm D call. Germline loops: CDR1 LNHDA, CDR2 SQIVND (reference sequence). The CDR3 consists of 13 residues. Trimming took 3 bases from V and 3 from J, leaving 8 bases between them. For the CDR3, the DNA is TGTGCCAGTAGTATGTTCGTTGAAGAGACCCAGTACTTC. Its translation: CASSMFVEETQYF.

V and J are TRBV6-5 and TRBJ2-7; the match to TRBD1 covers 7 bases. This CDR3 comprises 14 residues. J lost 4 bases, V lost 0 bases, and 3 bases had no gene match. Germline-derived CDR1 and CDR2 are MNHEY and SVGAGI. CDR3 residues: CASSYSGRGYEQYF. The CDR3 DNA is TGTGCCAGCAGTTACTCGGGCAGGGGGTACGAGCAGTACTTC.

The rearrangement uses TRBV10-3 and TRBJ2-7, with TRBD2 matching over 8 bases. CDR1 ENHRY and CDR2 SYGVKD come from the germline V gene. Losses at the gene ends were 10 bases for V and 0 bases for J; bases not matched to a gene: 17. The CDR3 runs 17 residues. The CDR3 coding sequence is TGTGCCACCCGTTCGGGGCTAGCGGGCTTGAGCTCCTACGAGCAGTACTTC. Translation: CATRSGLAGLSSYEQYF.

The V gene is TRBV5-1, the J gene TRBJ2-5, with 10 bases lining up with TRBD1. With V trimmed by 3 bases and J by 5 bases, 4 bases remained unmatched. Germline V lookup: CDR1 SGHRS, CDR2 YFSETQ. CDR3 length: 14 amino acids. CDR3 sequence (DNA): TGCGCCAGCAGCTCCGGGACAGGGGTGGAGACCCAGTACTTC. Protein product: CASSSGTGVETQYF.

This sequence joins TRBV19 and TRBJ1-2, with D perhaps matching TRBD1 (5 bases). Trimming took 9 bases from V and 4 from J, leaving 21 bases between them. Germline V gives CDR1 LNHDA, CDR2 SQIVND (reference sequence). The CDR3 spans 15 residues. The CDR3 nucleotides read TGTGCCAGCACTAATGTCAGGGATAAGGCCTATGGCTACACCTTC. It codes for CASTNVRDKAYGYTF.

The J gene is TRBJ2-1, the V gene TRBV27; TRBD2 agrees at 10 bases. V was pared by 0 bases and J by 1 base, with 9 bases of the junction left unmatched. The CDR3 has 19 residues. Germline lookup yields CDR1 MNHEY and CDR2 SMNVEV (reference sequence). CDR3 in amino acids: CASSLSFRLAGGSYNEQFF. As DNA, the CDR3 is TGTGCCAGCAGTTTATCCTTTCGATTAGCGGGAGGTTCCTACAATGAGCAGTTCTTC.

The rearrangement links TRBV5-4 to TRBJ2-1, with D perhaps matching TRBD2 (6 bases). Trimming took 2 bases from V and 14 from J, leaving 20 bases between them. The germline gives CDR1 SGHNT, CDR2 YYREEE (reference sequence). The CDR3 has 14 residues. The CDR3 DNA reads as TGTGCCAGCAGCTTAGGGGACTCCCTCCGCAGGGAGTTCTTC. Translating it yields CASSLGDSLRREFF.

The V and J genes are TRBV30 and TRBJ1-5, with no clear D. Deletions cut 0 bases from V and 1 base from J, with 7 bases between. The germline V gene encodes CDR1 GTSNPN and CDR2 SVGIG (reference sequence). The CDR3 length is 14 residues. Here the CDR3 reads CAWSVPGSNQPQHF. The CDR3 DNA sequence: TGTGCCTGGAGTGTACCCGGGAGCAATCAGCCCCAGCATTTT.

This chain links TRBV5-8 with TRBJ2-1, with 10 bases that match TRBD1. The CDR3 spans 15 residues. From germline, CDR1 is SGHTS and CDR2 YDEGEE. V gave up 0 bases and J gave up 4 bases; unmatched junction bases: 1. DNA for the CDR3: TGTGCCAGCAGCTTGGAGGGACAGGGGTACAATGAGCAGTTCTTC. It is translated as CASSLEGQGYNEQFF.

The chain employs TRBV4-1 and TRBJ2-3, with TRBD2 matching 8 bases. CDR3 length: 17 amino acids. Germline V gene lookup returns CDR1 MGHRA and CDR2 YSYEKL. The V segment lost 0 bases and the J segment 4 bases; nucleotides outside the gene matches: 9. The DNA of the CDR3 is TGCGCCAGCAGCCAAGATCTCCGGGGACTAGTCCCAGATACGCAGTATTTT. Encoded protein: CASSQDLRGLVPDTQYF.

The chain has TRBV28 and TRBJ1-2; 7 nucleotides align to TRBD1. This CDR3 is built from 14 residues. V was clipped by 7 bases and J by 2 bases; unmatched bases: 7. From germline, CDR1 is MDHEN and CDR2 SYDVKM. The CDR3 is CASIETGLNYGYTF. In DNA, the CDR3 is TGTGCCAGCATCGAGACAGGGCTCAACTATGGCTACACCTTC.